These T cell receptor beta chains were read from a single sample in a study of blood T cell repertoires in COVID-19. The assay was immunoSEQ multiplex PCR, and TCRdb's table has in-frame clones only and misses some. The table includes some 210,000 clones, approximately 82% detected once. The sequenced material came from peripheral blood. The receptor set was obtained from a man in his fifties with active or convalescent COVID-19. Each CDR3 is given with its conserved first and last residue. The order of the fields is V gene, D gene, clone size, J gene, CDR3 DNA, CDR3 protein. A D gene is named only where the DNA matches it firmly. Clone size appears in some rows only: once, few, many, or a class for an expanded clone.

>TRBV6-6|NA|NA|TRBJ2-5
TGTGCCAGCGGGAAACAGGGCGCGGCCCAAGAGACCCAGTACTTC
CASGKQGAAQETQYF
>TRBV19|NA|NA|TRBJ1-1
TGTGCCAGTAGTATAGATCCAGGGGTGGGGACTGAAGCTTTCTTT
CASSIDPGVGTEAFF
>TRBV10-3|NA|NA|TRBJ1-3
TGTGCCATCTGGAGCTCTGGAAACACCATATATTTT
CAIWSSGNTIYF
>TRBV5-1|TRBD1|NA|TRBJ1-2
TGCGCCAGCAGCTCCGGGACAGGACCCACAGTGAGGGACTATGGCTACACCTTC
CASSSGTGPTVRDYGYTF
>TRBV3-1/TRBV3-2|NA|NA|TRBJ2-2
TGTGCCAGCAGGGGACTGCGAGGCGCCGGGGAGCTGTTTTTT
CASRGLRGAGELFF
>TRBV28|NA|few|TRBJ2-7
TGTGCCAGCAGCCAACAGAGAAGCGAGCAGTACTTC
CASSQQRSEQYF
>TRBV6-5|TRBD1|NA|TRBJ1-1
TGTGCCAGCAGCGCTAGACAGGGTAGGGCTGAAGCTTTCTTT
CASSARQGRAEAFF
>TRBV6-5|NA|NA|TRBJ1-3
TGTGCCAGCAGTAGAGGTACTGGAAACACCATATATTTT
CASSRGTGNTIYF
>TRBV11-2|NA|few|TRBJ1-3
TGTGCCAGCAGCTTATATGAGGGAAACACCATATATTTT
CASSLYEGNTIYF
>TRBV6-1|NA|once|TRBJ1-6
TGTGCCAGCAGTGGGGGGCAGTGGGAAGGCTATTCACCCCTCCACTTT
CASSGGQWEGYSPLHF
>TRBV3-1/TRBV3-2|NA|NA|TRBJ2-7
TGTGCCAGCAGCCAAGATAGAGGCGACAGCCTTTCTTTCTACGAGCAGTACTTC
CASSQDRGDSLSFYEQYF
>TRBV2|TRBD1|NA|TRBJ1-1
TGTGCCAGCAGCGACGCGACAGGGAGGACTGAAGCTTTCTTT
CASSDATGRTEAFF
>TRBV12-3/TRBV12-4|NA|NA|TRBJ2-1
TGTGCCAGCAGTATACTATATGATGAGCAGTTCTTC
CASSILYDEQFF
>TRBV3-1/TRBV3-2|NA|once|TRBJ1-1
TGTGCCAGCAGCCAGGGAGGGAACACTGAAGCTTTCTTT
CASSQGGNTEAFF
>TRBV6-6|NA|once|TRBJ1-1
TGTGCCAGCAGCTATGGGACACCTGTCTCGAACACTGAAGCTTTCTTT
CASSYGTPVSNTEAFF
>TRBV18|NA|NA|TRBJ1-4
TGTGCCAGCTCACCCGGACAGTCCCTCGGAAAACTGTTTTTT
CASSPGQSLGKLFF
>TRBV5-4|NA|NA|TRBJ2-1
TGTGCCAGCAGCTTGGGCGGGCGGTCCTACAATGAGCAGTTCTTC
CASSLGGRSYNEQFF
>TRBV19|TRBD2|NA|TRBJ2-1
TGTGCCAGTAGATTATCTAGCGGAGGGCCCTACAATGAGCAGTTCTTC
CASRLSSGGPYNEQFF
>TRBV6-1|NA|NA|TRBJ2-3
TGTGCCAGCAGTGAGGAGTCCGGGTGGGATACGCAGTATTTT
CASSEESGWDTQYF
>TRBV24-1|NA|NA|TRBJ2-5
TGTGCCACCAGTGATTCGGAAACTACCCCCCAAGAGACCCAGTACTTC
CATSDSETTPQETQYF
>TRBV4-3|NA|NA|TRBJ1-1
TGCGCCAGCAGCCAAGTTAGGGGCACTGAAGCTTTCTTT
CASSQVRGTEAFF
>TRBV5-1|NA|NA|TRBJ2-1
TGCGCCAGCAGCTTACTGGTCTTCCAGGGTAGGAATGAGCAGTTCTTC
CASSLLVFQGRNEQFF
>TRBV5-1|NA|NA|TRBJ2-7
TGCGCCAGCAGCTTGGAAGGGATTAGGGGTTACGAGCAGTACTTC
CASSLEGIRGYEQYF
>TRBV5-1|TRBD1|NA|TRBJ1-2
TGCGCCAGCAGCAGCGACCCTTGGACAGGGTTCGGCGGCTACACCTTC
CASSSDPWTGFGGYTF
>TRBV13|NA|NA|TRBJ1-1
TGTGCCAGCAGCTTACGGGGTAGTCCGCGGACTGAAGCTTTCTTT
CASSLRGSPRTEAFF
>TRBV10-3|TRBD1|NA|TRBJ1-6
TGTGCCACCACTCCGGGACAGGGCTCCTATAATTCACCCCTCCACTTT
CATTPGQGSYNSPLHF
>TRBV28|NA|NA|TRBJ1-2
TGTGCCAGCAGTCCGGGGAGTGGGGGCGCAGCTGGCTACACCTTC
CASSPGSGGAAGYTF
>TRBV11-2|TRBD2|NA|TRBJ2-3
TGTGCCAGCAGCCTTAGACTAGCGGGGGACCTCACAGATACGCAGTATTTT
CASSLRLAGDLTDTQYF
>TRBV5-1|TRBD1|NA|TRBJ2-2
TGCGCCAGCAGCTTAACAGGGGGACGAACCGGGGAGCTGTTTTTT
CASSLTGGRTGELFF
>TRBV5-1|TRBD1|NA|TRBJ2-2
TGCGCCAGCAGGAGGACAGGGGAAGTCGGGGAGCTGTTTTTT
CASRRTGEVGELFF
>TRBV6-6|TRBD1|NA|TRBJ2-3
TGTGCCAGCAGTTATTATAGGACAGGGAGCACAGATACGCAGTATTTT
CASSYYRTGSTDTQYF
>TRBV19|TRBD1|NA|TRBJ1-2
TGTGCCAGTCGACAGGGGGGCCGCTATGGCTACACCTTC
CASRQGGRYGYTF
>TRBV2|TRBD2|NA|TRBJ2-3
TGTGCCAGCACTCGGACTAGGGCGCAGTATTTT
CASTRTRAQYF
>TRBV19|TRBD2|NA|TRBJ2-7
TGTGCCAGTAGTCTCCGGGGTAGCGGGAGTAGCGAGCAGTACTTC
CASSLRGSGSSEQYF
>TRBV12-3/TRBV12-4|TRBD1|NA|TRBJ2-1
TGTGCCAGCAGTTCTCCGGACAGGAGTCGGCAGTTCTTC
CASSSPDRSRQFF
>TRBV7-7|NA|NA|TRBJ1-5
TGTGCTAGCAGCCCAAAGGTACAGAATGGGAATCAGCCCCAGCATTTT
CASSPKVQNGNQPQHF
>TRBV19|NA|few|TRBJ1-3
TGTGCCAGTATTCAGGGAACGGGTGGAAACACCATATATTTT
CASIQGTGGNTIYF
>TRBV2|NA|NA|TRBJ2-1
TGTGCCAGCAGTCAGGTGGGGCTTGGAAATGAGCAGTTCTTC
CASSQVGLGNEQFF
>TRBV30|NA|NA|TRBJ1-1
TGTGCCTGGAGTTACACCGGGGCGCGGGGAGCTGAAGCTTTCTTT
CAWSYTGARGAEAFF
>TRBV28|TRBD1|few|TRBJ1-5
TGTGCCAGCAGTAAGACCGGGACAGGGAGCAATCAGCCCCAGCATTTT
CASSKTGTGSNQPQHF
>TRBV27|NA|NA|TRBJ2-7
TGTGCCAGCAGTTTATTGGTACACCACGAGCAGTACTTC
CASSLLVHHEQYF
>TRBV28|NA|NA|TRBJ1-1
TGTGCCAGCAGTCTAAACCAGGGCTTGAACACTGAAGCTTTCTTT
CASSLNQGLNTEAFF